Below, 22 T cell receptor beta chains from the same sample are listed, as sequenced in a study of chemoradiotherapy in HPV16-positive cancers. Here immunoSEQ multiplex PCR was the method, and the copy in TCRdb shows in-frame clones only, minus some. The data hold under 20,000 clones, with approximately 84% observed a single time. Material: blood, obtained from a patient who underwent chemoradiotherapy. The source is a human donor with HPV-associated anogenital cancer.

The V and J genes are TRBV6-6 and TRBJ1-2, with a possible D match to TRBD1 (6 bases). V was clipped by 7 bases and J by 7 bases, with 19 bases between them. This CDR3 spans 14 amino acids. Germline assignment: CDR1 MNHNY and CDR2 SVGAGI (reference sequence). This CDR3 is CASNRDKDRGGYTF. The CDR3 nucleotides are TGTGCCAGCAACAGGGATAAGGATAGGGGTGGCTACACCTTC.

This clone has just one count. The rearrangement joins TRBV29-1 to TRBJ2-7, with a possible D match to TRBD1 (5 bases). The CDR3 loop spans 16 amino acids. Germline-derived CDR1 and CDR2 are SQVTM and ANQGSEA. Trimming cost V 8 bases and J 2 bases, with 25 bases left between them. In DNA form, the CDR3 reads TGCAGCCTGGCCTCCAGGCCAGGGCTTGAAGCCTACGAGCAGTACTTC. This gives the protein CSLASRPGLEAYEQYF.

V usage is TRBV9 and J usage is TRBJ1-2, with 8 positions matching TRBD1. The CDR3 sequence is 15 residues long. Looked up from germline, CDR1 is SGDLS and CDR2 is YYNGEE. V was clipped by 3 bases and J by 4 bases; unmatched bases: 8. The CDR3 region has the DNA TGTGCCAGCAGCGCCACCGGGACAGGAAGCTATGGCTACACCTTC. Translated, it gives CASSATGTGSYGYTF.

This clone appeared a single time. V gene TRBV18 combines with J gene TRBJ2-3, with 7 bases matching TRBD2. The CDR3 length is 17 residues. Looked up from germline, CDR1 is KGHSH and CDR2 is LQKENI. Trimming removed 3 bases from V and 1 base from J; junction bases left unmatched: 10. CDR3 nucleotides: TGTGCCAGCTCACCCTGGGAGAGGCTAGCGGGCACAGATACGCAGTATTTT. This codes for CASSPWERLAGTDTQYF.

This sequence joins TRBV4-2 and TRBJ2-6; D is undetermined. Trimming left V 0 bases short and J 0 bases short, with 6 bases between. The CDR3 sequence is 16 residues long. Germline V lookup: CDR1 LGHNA, CDR2 YNFKEQ. CDR3 residues: CASSQDLGSGANVLTF. The CDR3 DNA sequence: TGTGCCAGCAGCCAAGATTTAGGCTCTGGGGCCAACGTCCTGACTTTC.

The rearrangement joins TRBV5-1 to TRBJ1-5; TRBD1 aligns across 8 bases. Germline CDR1 and CDR2: SGHRS and YFSETQ. This CDR3 is 14 amino acids long. The J segment lost 7 bases and the V segment lost 4 bases, leaving 7 bases of the junction unmatched. The CDR3 DNA sequence: TGCGCCAGCAGCCCCGGACAGGGAGACCAGCCCCAGCATTTT. Its protein is CASSPGQGDQPQHF. The entire variable domain, with the rest obtained from reference TRBV5-1 and TRBJ1-5, is as follows: KAGVTQTPRYLIKTRGQQVTLSCSPISGHRSVSWYQQTPGQGLQFLFEYFSETQRNKGNFPGRFSGRQFSNSRSEMNVSTLELGDSALYLCASSPGQGDQPQHFGDGTRLSIL.

The V gene is TRBV6-6, the J gene TRBJ2-2, with 8 bases matching TRBD1. The CDR3 length is 15 residues. V shed 6 bases and J 3 bases; nucleotides not matched to a gene: 6. Per the germline V gene, CDR1 is MNHNY and CDR2 is SVGAGI (reference sequence). CDR3 residues: CASRKTGVDTGELFF. Here the CDR3 DNA reads TGTGCCAGCAGAAAGACAGGGGTAGACACCGGGGAGCTGTTTTTT.

This chain joins TRBV2 and TRBJ1-1, with 8 bases lining up with TRBD1. This CDR3 has 13 residues. Germline assignment: CDR1 SNHLY and CDR2 FYNNEI. The ends lost 8 bases at V and 4 bases at J; junction bases unmatched: 6. CDR3 DNA sequence: TGTGCCAGCGGCGGACAGGGCCTCACTGAAGCTTTCTTT. It is translated as CASGGQGLTEAFF.

The rearrangement joins TRBV6-5 to TRBJ2-1; 8 bases line up with TRBD2. Trimming took 2 bases from V and 4 from J; bases not matched to a gene: 4. The germline V gene has CDR1 MNHEY and CDR2 SVGAGI. The CDR3 contains 15 residues. The CDR3 reads CASSYNGGEYNEQFF. The CDR3 DNA sequence: TGTGCCAGCAGTTACAACGGGGGGGAATACAATGAGCAGTTCTTC.

The CDR3 region has the DNA TGTGCCAGCAGTTACAGGCGGGGATCGAATTCACCCCTCCACTTT. Amino acids: CASSYRRGSNSPLHF. This chain connects TRBV6-5 to TRBJ1-6; D is ambiguous. Germline lookup yields CDR1 MNHEY and CDR2 SVGAGI. The CDR3 loop spans 15 amino acids. Trimming took off 2 bases at V and 7 bases at J, with 12 bases between the two ends.

V gene TRBV4-1 combines with J gene TRBJ2-4; no reliable D call. V shed 2 bases and J shed 0 bases, with 14 bases lying between them. This CDR3 has 17 amino acids. Germline CDR1 is MGHRA and CDR2 is YSYEKL. CDR3 nucleotides: TGCGCCAGCAGCCAAATTGAGAGACTGCTAGCCAAAAACATTCAGTACTTC. Amino acid sequence: CASSQIERLLAKNIQYF.

The sample holds a few counts of this clone. The chain couples TRBV7-9 to TRBJ1-3; no clear D. Germline V gene lookup returns CDR1 SEHNR and CDR2 FQNEAQ (reference sequence). The ends were cut back, 0 bases at V and 4 bases at J, with 7 bases in the middle. The CDR3 length is 14 residues. The chain's CDR3 is CASSLASGGNTIYF. The CDR3 bases are TGTGCCAGCAGCTTAGCCAGTGGGGGAAACACCATATATTTT.

In its sample, this clone was seen a few times. This rearrangement joins TRBV7-7 to TRBJ2-2, with D possibly called TRBD1 or TRBD2 (5 bases each). The length of the CDR3 is 15 residues. V was cut by 4 bases and J by 1 base, with 10 bases left in between. CDR1 is SSHAT, CDR2 FNYEAQ, per germline (reference sequence). This CDR3 reads CASSSGRWNTGELFF. The CDR3 DNA is TGTGCCAGCAGCTCGGGACGGTGGAACACCGGGGAGCTGTTTTTT.

This clone came up once. The genes are TRBV5-5 and TRBJ1-1; 10 bases align to TRBD1. CDR1 SGHKS and CDR2 YYEKEE come from the germline V gene (reference sequence). This CDR3 contains 14 residues. With 2 bases clipped from V and 5 bases from J, the junction kept 3 bases outside the gene matches. In DNA, the CDR3 is TGTGCCAGCAGCTTCGGGACAGGGGTTACTGAAGCTTTCTTT. Amino acids: CASSFGTGVTEAFF.

DNA of the CDR3: TGTGCCAGCAGTGAAGTATCGGCCGCTATGAACACTGAAGCTTTCTTT. Its protein is CASSEVSAAMNTEAFF. V gene TRBV6-1 combines with J gene TRBJ1-1; D is unclear. CDR1 is MNHNS and CDR2 is SASEGT in the germline V gene. This CDR3 has 16 amino acids. Trimming took off 1 base at V and 0 bases at J, with 12 bases between the two ends.

In its sample, this clone was seen once. J is TRBJ2-5 and V is TRBV25-1; D is unresolved. Trimming cost V 1 base and J 1 base, with 1 base left between them. The length of the CDR3 is 12 residues. Per the germline V gene, CDR1 is MGHDK and CDR2 is SYGVNS. CDR3 coding DNA: TGTGCCAGCAGTGAATCCCAAGAGACCCAGTACTTC. Residues: CASSESQETQYF.

This rearrangement joins TRBV7-8 to TRBJ1-5, with unresolved D. V lost 5 bases, J lost 4 bases, and 12 bases lay in between. CDR3 length: 14 amino acids. Per the germline V gene, CDR1 is SGHVS and CDR2 is FQNEAQ. The CDR3 sequence is CASSADTYNQPQHF. The CDR3 region has the DNA TGTGCCAGCAGCGCCGACACATATAATCAGCCCCAGCATTTT.

This chain connects TRBV29-1 to TRBJ2-5; TRBD2 might be the D (6 bases). V lost 1 base and J lost 5, with 11 bases in between. Germline V gene data show CDR1 as SQVTM and CDR2 as ANQGSEA. The CDR3 loop spans 13 amino acids. CDR3 residues: CSVEGEVRETQYF. DNA for the CDR3: TGCAGCGTTGAAGGGGAGGTTCGGGAGACCCAGTACTTC.

This rearrangement joins TRBV10-3 to TRBJ2-7; TRBD2 matches 8 bases. This CDR3 spans 13 amino acids. Trimming cost V 4 bases and J 4 bases; bases outside gene matches: 3. Germline V gives CDR1 ENHRY, CDR2 SYGVKD. CDR3 residues: CAISGGLGYEQYF. In DNA, the CDR3 is TGTGCCATCAGTGGGGGACTAGGTTACGAGCAGTACTTC.

The genes are TRBV5-1 and TRBJ2-5; 10 bases are a match to TRBD2. Germline CDR1 and CDR2: SGHRS and YFSETQ. This CDR3 is 14 amino acids long. V was clipped by 7 bases and J by 2 bases; unmatched bases: 5. The chain's CDR3 is CASARTSGQETQYF. CDR3 in DNA: TGCGCCAGCGCGAGGACTAGCGGTCAAGAGACCCAGTACTTC.

The CDR3, as DNA: TGTGCCAGTAGTAGTTCACAGGGAGTCTCTGGGGCCAACGTCCTGACTTTC. Protein sequence: CASSSSQGVSGANVLTF. The chain uses TRBV19 and TRBJ2-6; D might be TRBD1 (6 bases). The CDR3 is 17 residues long. Germline CDR1 and CDR2: LNHDA and SQIVND (reference sequence). V shed 4 bases and J shed 0 bases, with 13 bases lying between them.

This clone was counted between two and nine times. The chain carries TRBV7-2 and TRBJ2-2; TRBD1 agrees at 9 bases. The V and J ends lost 5 bases and 3 bases, in that order; junction bases with no gene match: 10. CDR1 and CDR2 (germline): SGHTA, FQGNSA. This CDR3 contains 17 residues. In DNA form, the CDR3 reads TGTGCCAGCAGCCCGATAAGTGGGACAGGGTACACCGGGGAGCTGTTTTTT. This gives the protein CASSPISGTGYTGELFF.